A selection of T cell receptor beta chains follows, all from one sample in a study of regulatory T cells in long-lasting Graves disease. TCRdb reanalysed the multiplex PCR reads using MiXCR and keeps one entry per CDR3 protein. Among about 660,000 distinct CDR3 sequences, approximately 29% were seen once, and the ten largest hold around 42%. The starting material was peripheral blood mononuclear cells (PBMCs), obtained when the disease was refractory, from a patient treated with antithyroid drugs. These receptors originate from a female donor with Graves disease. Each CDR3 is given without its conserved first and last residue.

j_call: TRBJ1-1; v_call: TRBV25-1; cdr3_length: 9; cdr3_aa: ASGPGTEAF
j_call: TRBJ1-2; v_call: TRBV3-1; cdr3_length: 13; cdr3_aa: ASSLAPGQNYGYT
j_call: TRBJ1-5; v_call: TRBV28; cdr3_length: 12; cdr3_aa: ASRLGGARQPQH
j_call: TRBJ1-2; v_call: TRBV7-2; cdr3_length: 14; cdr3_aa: ASSFDNEYTNYGYT
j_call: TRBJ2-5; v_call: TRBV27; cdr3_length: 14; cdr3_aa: ASSLFASGEQETQY
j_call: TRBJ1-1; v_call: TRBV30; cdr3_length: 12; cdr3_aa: AWKLRQGGTEAF
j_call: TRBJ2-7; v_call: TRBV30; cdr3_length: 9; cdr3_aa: AWSQGDEQY
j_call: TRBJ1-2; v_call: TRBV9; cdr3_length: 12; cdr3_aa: ASSVVGAGYGYT
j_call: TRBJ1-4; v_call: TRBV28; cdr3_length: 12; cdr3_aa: ASSNRGIREKLF
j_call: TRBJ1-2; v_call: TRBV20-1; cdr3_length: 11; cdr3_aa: SARDSPGDGYT
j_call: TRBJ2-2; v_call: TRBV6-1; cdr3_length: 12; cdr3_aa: ASSGDEGSGELF
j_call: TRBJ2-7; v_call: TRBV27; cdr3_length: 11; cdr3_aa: ASSFIGEHEQY
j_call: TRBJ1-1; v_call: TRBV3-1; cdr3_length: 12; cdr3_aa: ASSGRGRNTEAF
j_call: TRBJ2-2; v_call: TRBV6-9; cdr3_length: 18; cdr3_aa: ASSYNGGPWDNANTGELF
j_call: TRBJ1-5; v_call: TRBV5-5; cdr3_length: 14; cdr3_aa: ASSLDFVGAYQPQH
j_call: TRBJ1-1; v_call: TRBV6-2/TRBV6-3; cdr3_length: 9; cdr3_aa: ASSDSGRAF
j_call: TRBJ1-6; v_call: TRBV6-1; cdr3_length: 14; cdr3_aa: ASSGTMSSYNSPLH
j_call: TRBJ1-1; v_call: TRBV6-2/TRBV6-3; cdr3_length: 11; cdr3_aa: ASSPLWGSGAF
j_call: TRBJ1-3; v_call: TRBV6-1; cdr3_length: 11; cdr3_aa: ASSRHLGNTIY
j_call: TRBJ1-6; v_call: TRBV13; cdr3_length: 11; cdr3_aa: ASSYLGVSPLH
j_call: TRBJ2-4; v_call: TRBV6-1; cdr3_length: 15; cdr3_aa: ASSETWTGDTKNIQY
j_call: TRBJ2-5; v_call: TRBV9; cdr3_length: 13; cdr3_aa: ASSVGDRGMETQY
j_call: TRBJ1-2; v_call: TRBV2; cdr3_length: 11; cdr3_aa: ASSERGTNGYT
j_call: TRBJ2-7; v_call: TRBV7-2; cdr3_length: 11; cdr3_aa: ASSYGALYEQY